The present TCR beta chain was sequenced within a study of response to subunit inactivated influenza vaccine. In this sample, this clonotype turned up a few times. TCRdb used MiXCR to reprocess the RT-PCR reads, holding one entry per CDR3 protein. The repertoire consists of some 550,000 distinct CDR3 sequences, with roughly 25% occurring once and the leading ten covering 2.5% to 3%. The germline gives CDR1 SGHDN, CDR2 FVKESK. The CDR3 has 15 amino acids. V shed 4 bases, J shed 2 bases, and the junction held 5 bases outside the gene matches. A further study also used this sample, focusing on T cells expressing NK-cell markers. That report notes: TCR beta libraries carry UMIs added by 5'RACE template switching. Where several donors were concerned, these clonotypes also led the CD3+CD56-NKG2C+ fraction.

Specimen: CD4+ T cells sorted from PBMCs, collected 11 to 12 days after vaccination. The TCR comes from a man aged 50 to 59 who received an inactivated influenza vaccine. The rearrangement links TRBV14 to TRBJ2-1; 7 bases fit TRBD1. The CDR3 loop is CASSRPGQPYNEQFF. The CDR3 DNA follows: TGTGCCAGCAGCCGCCCGGGACAGCCCTACAATGAGCAGTTCTTC.